These 14 T cell receptor beta chains share one sample of origin, sequenced in a study of Ad26.COV2.S vaccination and SARS-CoV-2 variants. Profiled with immunoSEQ multiplex PCR; TCRdb holds only in-frame clones, not every one. Of fewer than 400,000 clones in the sample, approximately 91% were seen once. Treatment denoted: roughly 20 received Ad26.COV2.S at low or high dose, single or two shots; about 5 received placebo; per-sample allocation not given. Sampling was done on day 63 after the first vaccine or placebo injection. This specimen consisted of peripheral blood, obtained in a trial of Ad26.COV2.S vaccine versus placebo. These receptors all come from a person between 18 and 65 years old who received the Ad26.COV2.S COVID-19 vaccine or a placebo.

This chain links TRBV30 with TRBJ2-4; D might be TRBD1 (5 bases). The CDR3 has 12 amino acids. Germline loops: CDR1 GTSNPN, CDR2 SVGIG (reference sequence). The V and J ends lost 1 base and 7 bases respectively, with 8 bases between them. CDR3 sequence (DNA): TGTGCCTGGAGTGGGCAGGGCAACATTCAGTACTTC. It encodes CAWSGQGNIQYF.

The chain employs TRBV20-1 and TRBJ2-3; D is ambiguous. Looked up from germline, CDR1 is DFQATT and CDR2 is SNEGSKA (reference sequence). V lost 2 bases to trimming and J lost 4 bases, with 4 bases between them. The CDR3 is made up of 11 amino acids. The CDR3 region is CSARRADTQYF. The CDR3 DNA reads as TGCAGTGCTAGAAGAGCAGATACGCAGTATTTT.

The V call is TRBV7-6, the J call TRBJ2-1; the match to TRBD1 covers 10 bases. The V gene end was trimmed by 5 bases and the J gene end by 10 bases; junction bases not matched to a gene: 17. The CDR3 runs 17 residues. Germline CDR1 reads SGHVS; CDR2 reads FNYEAQ. The CDR3: CASSKRTGGVGRQEQFF. CDR3 bases: TGTGCCAGCAGCAAGCGGACAGGGGGTGTTGGTCGCCAAGAGCAGTTCTTC.

V and J are TRBV7-9 and TRBJ2-7, with unresolved D. This CDR3 contains 12 residues. V shed 4 bases and J shed 5 bases, with 9 bases lying between them. Germline-derived CDR1 and CDR2 are SEHNR and FQNEAQ (reference sequence). CDR3 sequence: CASSSYPHEQYF. DNA of the CDR3: TGTGCCAGCAGCTCCTACCCCCACGAGCAGTACTTC.

V usage is TRBV5-1 and J usage is TRBJ1-2; 7 positions agree with TRBD1. The CDR3 contains 15 residues. V lost 0 bases to trimming and J lost 5 bases; unmatched junction nucleotides: 7. Germline values: CDR1 SGHRS, CDR2 YFSETQ. The CDR3 protein is CASSLGGTDSYGYTF. The CDR3 DNA reads as TGCGCCAGCAGCTTGGGAGGGACAGACAGTTATGGCTACACCTTC.

The chain recombines TRBV10-3 with TRBJ2-6, with a tentative D call TRBD1 (6 bases). Germline assignment: CDR1 ENHRY and CDR2 SYGVKD. Trimming stripped 7 bases from V and 0 bases from J, with 7 bases between. The CDR3 has 14 amino acids. The chain's CDR3 is CAIKGDSGANVLTF. The CDR3 region has the DNA TGTGCCATCAAGGGGGACTCTGGGGCCAACGTCCTGACTTTC.

J is TRBJ2-1 and V is TRBV9; 10 bases are shared with TRBD2. Germline V gene sequence: CDR1 SGDLS, CDR2 YYNGEE. Trimming took 1 base from V and 8 from J; bases not matched to a gene: 3. This CDR3 is built from 14 residues. The CDR3 coding sequence is TGTGCCAGCAGCGTAACTAGCGGGAAGGATGAGCAGTTCTTC. Its translation is CASSVTSGKDEQFF.

The chain carries TRBV5-1 and TRBJ2-1; possibly TRBD2 for D (6 bases). This CDR3 comprises 13 residues. Germline V CDR1 and CDR2: SGHRS, YFSETQ. V was pared by 2 bases and J by 8 bases, with 11 bases between. The CDR3, as DNA: TGCGCCAGCAGCTTTGAGGGAGGTCATGAGCAGTTCTTC. This gives the protein CASSFEGGHEQFF.

The rearrangement links TRBV9 to TRBJ2-1, with a weak D call TRBD2 (5 bases). The CDR3 sequence is 17 residues long. V dropped 0 bases and J dropped 0 bases, with 13 bases sitting between them. Germline lookup yields CDR1 SGDLS and CDR2 YYNGEE. The chain's CDR3 is CASSVAGSPSSYNEQFF. CDR3 nucleotides: TGTGCCAGCAGCGTAGCGGGGAGCCCAAGCTCCTACAATGAGCAGTTCTTC.

A few counts support this clone. This chain joins TRBV27 and TRBJ2-7; the match to TRBD2 covers 10 bases. The V and J ends lost 3 bases and 3 bases, in that order; junction bases with no gene match: 5. The CDR3 contains 15 residues. Germline V gives CDR1 MNHEY, CDR2 SMNVEV (reference sequence). The CDR3 DNA is TGTGCCAGCAGTTTGTCGACTAGCGGGTACTACGAGCAGTACTTC. Its translation: CASSLSTSGYYEQYF.

This sequence joins TRBV12-3 or TRBV12-4 and TRBJ1-1, with TRBD1 matching over 7 bases. J was trimmed by 11 bases and V by 3 bases; bases with no gene match: 6. CDR3 length: 12 residues. The CDR3 coding sequence is TGTGCCAGCAGTTTGGGGCAGGGGGTGGCTTTCTTT. Its translation is CASSLGQGVAFF.

V and J are TRBV11-2 and TRBJ2-7; TRBD2 might be the D (5 bases). The CDR3 has 14 residues. Trimming shortened V by 1 base and J by 3 bases, and 10 bases separated the two germline ends. The V gene's germline CDR1 is SGHAT and CDR2 FQNNGV. The CDR3 region is CASSLVTGIYEQYF. In DNA form, the CDR3 reads TGTGCCAGCAGCTTAGTTACGGGAATCTACGAGCAGTACTTC.

The J gene is TRBJ2-1, the V gene TRBV3-1 (or the pseudogene TRBV3-2); 10 nucleotides line up with TRBD2. Germline lookup yields CDR1 LGHDT and CDR2 YNNKEL (reference sequence). Trimming removed 0 bases from V and 6 bases from J; junction bases left unmatched: 5. The CDR3 consists of 16 residues. CDR3 DNA sequence: TGTGCCAGCAGCCAAGATCTTACTAGCGGGGTCAATGAGCAGTTCTTC. Its protein is CASSQDLTSGVNEQFF.

The genes are TRBV6-1 and TRBJ1-1; D is possibly TRBD1 (5 bases). The CDR3 covers 14 residues. In germline, CDR1 is MNHNS, CDR2 SASEGT. V lost 3 bases and J lost 1, with 9 bases in between. The CDR3 is CASSDLGGNTEAFF. The CDR3 coding sequence is TGTGCCAGCAGTGATTTGGGGGGGAACACTGAAGCTTTCTTT.